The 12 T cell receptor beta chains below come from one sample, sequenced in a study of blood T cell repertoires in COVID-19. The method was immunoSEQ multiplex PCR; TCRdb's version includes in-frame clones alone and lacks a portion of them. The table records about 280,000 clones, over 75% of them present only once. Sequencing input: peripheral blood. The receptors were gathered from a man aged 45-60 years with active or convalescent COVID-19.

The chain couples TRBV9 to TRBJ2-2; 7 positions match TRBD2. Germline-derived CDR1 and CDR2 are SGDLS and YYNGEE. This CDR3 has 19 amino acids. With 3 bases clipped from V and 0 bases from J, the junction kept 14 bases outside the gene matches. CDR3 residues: CASSEPLGGRGSNTGELFF. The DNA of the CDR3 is TGTGCCAGCAGCGAGCCCCTAGGTGGGAGGGGTTCGAACACCGGGGAGCTGTTTTTT.

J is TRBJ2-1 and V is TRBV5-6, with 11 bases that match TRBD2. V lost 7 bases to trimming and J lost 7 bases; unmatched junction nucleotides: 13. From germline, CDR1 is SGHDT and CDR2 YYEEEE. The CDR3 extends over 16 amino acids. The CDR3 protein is CASSPGGTSGNNEQFF. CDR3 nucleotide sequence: TGTGCCAGCTCTCCCGGGGGGACTAGCGGAAATAATGAGCAGTTCTTC. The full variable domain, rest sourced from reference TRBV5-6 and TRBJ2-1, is DAGVTQSPTHLIKTRGQQVTLRCSPKSGHDTVSWYQQALGQGPQFIFQYYEEEERQRGNFPDRFSGHQFPNYSSELNVNALLLGDSALYLCASSPGGTSGNNEQFFGPGTRLTVL.

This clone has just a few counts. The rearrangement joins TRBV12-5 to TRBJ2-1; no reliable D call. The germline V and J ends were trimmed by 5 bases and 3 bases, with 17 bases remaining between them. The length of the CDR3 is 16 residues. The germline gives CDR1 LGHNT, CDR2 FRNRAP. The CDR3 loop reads CASGPRVAADYNEQFF. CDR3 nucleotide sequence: TGTGCTAGTGGTCCCCGGGTCGCGGCGGACTACAATGAGCAGTTCTTC. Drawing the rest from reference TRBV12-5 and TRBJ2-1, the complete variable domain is DARVTQTPRHKVTEMGQEVTMRCQPILGHNTVFWYRQTMMQGLELLAYFRNRAPLDDSGMPKDRFSAEMPDATLATLKIQPSEPRDSAVYFCASGPRVAADYNEQFFGPGTRLTVL.

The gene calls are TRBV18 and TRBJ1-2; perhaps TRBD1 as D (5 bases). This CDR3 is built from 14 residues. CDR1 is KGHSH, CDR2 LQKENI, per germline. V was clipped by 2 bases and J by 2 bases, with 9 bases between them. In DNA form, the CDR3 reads TGTGCCAGCTCACCAGCAGGGATCAACTATGGCTACACCTTC. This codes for CASSPAGINYGYTF.

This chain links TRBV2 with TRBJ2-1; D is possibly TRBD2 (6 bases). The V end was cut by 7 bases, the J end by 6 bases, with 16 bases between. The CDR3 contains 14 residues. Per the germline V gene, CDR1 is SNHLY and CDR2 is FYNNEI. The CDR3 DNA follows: TGTGCCAGCACCCGGGACGCCGGGGGCAATGAGCAGTTCTTC. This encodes CASTRDAGGNEQFF.

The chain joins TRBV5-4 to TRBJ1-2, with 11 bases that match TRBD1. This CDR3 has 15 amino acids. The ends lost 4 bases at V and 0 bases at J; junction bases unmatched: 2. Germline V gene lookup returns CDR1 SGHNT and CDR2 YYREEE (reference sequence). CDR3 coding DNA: TGTGCCAGCAGCCTGGGACAGGGGGCTAACTATGGCTACACCTTC. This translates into CASSLGQGANYGYTF.

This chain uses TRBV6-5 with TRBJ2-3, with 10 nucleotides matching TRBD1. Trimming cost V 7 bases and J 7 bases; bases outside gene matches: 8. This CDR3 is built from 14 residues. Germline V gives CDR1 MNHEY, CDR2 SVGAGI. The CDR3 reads CASTTRDRGHTQYF. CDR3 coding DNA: TGTGCCAGCACTACCCGGGACAGGGGCCATACGCAGTATTTT.

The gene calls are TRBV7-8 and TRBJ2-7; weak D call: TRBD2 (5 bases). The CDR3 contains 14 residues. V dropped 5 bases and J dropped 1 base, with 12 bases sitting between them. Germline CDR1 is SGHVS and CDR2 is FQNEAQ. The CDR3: CASSPEENSYEQYF. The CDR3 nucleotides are TGTGCCAGCAGCCCGGAGGAGAATTCCTACGAGCAGTACTTC.

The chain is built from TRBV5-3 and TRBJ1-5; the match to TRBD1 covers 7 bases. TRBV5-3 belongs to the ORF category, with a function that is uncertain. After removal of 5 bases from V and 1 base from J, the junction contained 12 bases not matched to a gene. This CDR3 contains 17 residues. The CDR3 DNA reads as TGTGCCAGAAGACACGACCTTAGGGGGCTAAGCAATCAGCCCCAGCATTTT. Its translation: CARRHDLRGLSNQPQHF.

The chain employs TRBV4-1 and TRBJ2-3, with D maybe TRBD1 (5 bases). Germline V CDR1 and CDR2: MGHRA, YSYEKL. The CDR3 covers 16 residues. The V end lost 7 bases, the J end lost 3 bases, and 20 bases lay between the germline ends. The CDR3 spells CASTLRGTSETDTQYF. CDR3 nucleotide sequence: TGCGCCAGCACCCTAAGGGGAACGTCTGAGACAGATACGCAGTATTTT.

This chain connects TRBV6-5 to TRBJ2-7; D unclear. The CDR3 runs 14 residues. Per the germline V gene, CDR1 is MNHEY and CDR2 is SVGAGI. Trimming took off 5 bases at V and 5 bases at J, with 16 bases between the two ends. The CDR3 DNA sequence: TGTGCCAGCAGTCGTACAATCCTGGTCGACGAGCAGTACTTC. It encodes CASSRTILVDEQYF.

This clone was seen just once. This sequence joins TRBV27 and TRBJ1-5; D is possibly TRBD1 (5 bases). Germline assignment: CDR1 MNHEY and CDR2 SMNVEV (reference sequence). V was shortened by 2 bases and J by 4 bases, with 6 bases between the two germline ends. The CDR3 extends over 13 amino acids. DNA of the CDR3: TGTGCCAGCAGTTTAGCAGGGAATCAGCCCCAGCATTTT. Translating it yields CASSLAGNQPQHF.